The present entry profiles one TCR beta chain with its context. Many counts were recorded for this clonotype. The antigen it recognizes is unknown. The input lacks base qualities; no much larger clone sits a single base away. The data were obtained in a study of T-cell reconstitution after alpha-beta-depleted transplantation in children (dated by TCRdb to the mid-2010s). Context from the whole study: The study quantitatively tracked T-cell immune reconstitution after TCRalphabeta/CD19-depleted allogeneic hematopoietic cell transplantation in children using TCR repertoire profiling. The study at large found these results: About two months after transplant, the apparently early recovery of alphabetaT-cell counts reportedly depended on just several hundred clones that had expanded rapidly and came from non-depleted graft cells. Over the following months the frequencies of hyperexpanded clones went down, and after one year T-cell counts and TCRbeta diversity were mostly credited to newly produced T cells. In some patients, the high TCRbeta diversity seen at day 60 was put down to recipient T cells and intrathymic progenitors that had survived conditioning.

Interpreted using the paper, the treatment or condition label stands for: allogeneic hematopoietic cell transplantation with graft depleted of TCRalphabeta T cells and CD19 B cells. Transplant recipients were children who received TCRalphabeta/CD19-depleted allogeneic hematopoietic cell grafts. The library relied on PCR. Reads for this sample came from an Illumina HiSeq 2500. To normalize quantification of the TCRbeta repertoire, the TCR libraries were built with molecular barcoding that relied on unique molecular identifiers. The public reads were quality trimmed at Q25 with fastp and then assembled into clones with MiXCR by TCRdb, keeping productive beta chains. Each entry is one CDR3 protein sequence, shown with its most common DNA and genes. The sample includes about 160,000 distinct CDR3 sequences, with around 10% observed a single time. The ten largest clonotypes hold over 10% of the sample.

The germline V gene (reference sequence) yields LGHDT for CDR1 and YNNKEL for CDR2. The cysteine opens and the valine closes a CDR3 of 16 amino acids. CDR3 DNA only is kept here, 48 bases in frame from base 1. V trim: 3 bases; J trim: 2 bases; unmatched bases: 3. The sequence links TRBV3-1 to TRBJ2-7; 14 of the junction bases match TRBD2. The sequencing here drew on PBMCs, taken before TCRalphabeta/CD19-depleted stem cell transplant. The sequence came from a boy aged 2-9 years with acute myeloid leukemia, due to receive a stem cell transplant. CDR3 sequence: CASSHWTSGGPYEQYV. At the DNA level, the sequence is TGTGCCAGCAGCCACTGGACTAGCGGGGGGCCCTACGAGCAGTACGTC.